Listed here is a single TCR beta chain. Antigen: not known. One base away lies a much larger clone, so this may be a sequencing read error. Time point: healthy volunteer bleed at 6 weeks. It was from unfractionated whole blood that total RNA was extracted. For the library, individual cDNA molecules each received unique molecular identifiers. Authors' analysis steps: Per sample, the median was 95,638 TCRs, with values from approximately 25,000 to 650,000. TCRdb reprocessed the RACE reads with MiXCR, giving one entry per CDR3 protein. V and J calls and clone size were set by TCRdb, not the authors. The data contain 65,000 or so distinct CDR3 sequences, about 6% of them seen just once; the ten biggest clones take up just under 3.5%. This entry comes from a study of human T cells and chemical hapten exposure. In the study overall: TCR yields per sample varied mostly from small pooled library volume differences.

Points from the study as a whole: No change in TCRs above 1 in 1000 frequency was produced by DPC sensitization.

The CDR3 runs to 14 residues. The V segment lost 5 bases and the J segment 6 bases; nucleotides outside the gene matches: 13. Per the germline V gene, CDR1 is DFQATT and CDR2 is SNEGSKA (reference sequence). This sequence was found in a female donor in good health. Some clones in this sample may be carry-over from other donors' samples. V gene TRBV20-1 combines with J gene TRBJ2-7; TRBD2 matches 7 bases. The sample comprised whole blood. The CDR3 loop reads CSAREAGAYGEQYF. The CDR3 DNA reads TGCAGTGCTCGGGAGGCGGGAGCCTACGGCGAGCAGTACTTC.